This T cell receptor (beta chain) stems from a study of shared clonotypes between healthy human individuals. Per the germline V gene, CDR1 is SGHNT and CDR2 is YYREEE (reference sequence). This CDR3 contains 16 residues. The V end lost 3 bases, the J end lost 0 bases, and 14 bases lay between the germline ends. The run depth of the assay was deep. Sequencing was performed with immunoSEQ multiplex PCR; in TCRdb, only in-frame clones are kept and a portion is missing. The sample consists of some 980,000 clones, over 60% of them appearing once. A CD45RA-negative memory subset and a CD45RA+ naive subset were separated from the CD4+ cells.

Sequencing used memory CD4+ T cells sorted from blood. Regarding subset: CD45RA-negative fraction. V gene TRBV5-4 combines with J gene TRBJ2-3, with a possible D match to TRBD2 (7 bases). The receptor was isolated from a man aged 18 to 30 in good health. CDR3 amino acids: CASSSSGGPSTDTQYF. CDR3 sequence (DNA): TGTGCCAGCAGCTCGTCCGGGGGGCCTAGCACAGATACGCAGTATTTT.